This TCR beta chain was obtained from a study of blood T cell repertoires in COVID-19. Study overall: Whether acute or convalescent, the COVID-19 samples came from the United States, Italy and Spain. The analysed material was cDNA or gDNA that came from T cells, B-cell-depleted T cells, or PBMCs.

Under the authors' procedure: Estimates of nucleated cell counts were drawn from the amplification of reference gene primers. Using immunoSEQ multiplex PCR, the repertoire was profiled, and TCRdb retains in-frame clones only, with some absent. The DNA gave D and trimming, while V, J and clone size come from that table. In the table there are roughly 79,000 clones, around 90% of which are singletons. CDR3 size: 14 residues. V lost 3 bases to trimming and J lost 5 bases, with 13 bases between them. From germline, CDR1 is LGHDT and CDR2 YNNKEL (reference sequence). The chain carries TRBV3-1 (or the pseudogene TRBV3-2) and TRBJ2-5; tentatively, D is TRBD2 (5 bases). Sequencing used peripheral blood. The clonotype originates from a man in his fifties or sixties with active COVID-19. CDR3 protein: CASSHSASWETQYF. For the CDR3, the DNA is TGTGCCAGCAGCCATAGCGCGTCGTGGGAGACCCAGTACTTC.